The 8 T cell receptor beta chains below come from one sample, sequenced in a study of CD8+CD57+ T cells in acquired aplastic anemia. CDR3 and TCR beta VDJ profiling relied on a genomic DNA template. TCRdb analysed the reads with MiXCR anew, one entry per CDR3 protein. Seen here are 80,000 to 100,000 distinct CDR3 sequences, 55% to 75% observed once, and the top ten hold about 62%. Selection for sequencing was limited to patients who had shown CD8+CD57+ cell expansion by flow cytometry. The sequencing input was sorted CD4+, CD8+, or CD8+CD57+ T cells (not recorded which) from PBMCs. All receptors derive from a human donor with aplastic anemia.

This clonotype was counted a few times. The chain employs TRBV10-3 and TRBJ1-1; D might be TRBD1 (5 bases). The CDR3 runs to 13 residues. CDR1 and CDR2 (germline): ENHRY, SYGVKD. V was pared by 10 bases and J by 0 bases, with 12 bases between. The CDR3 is CASSRGVNTEAFF. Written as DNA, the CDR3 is TGTGCCAGCAGCCGGGGGGTGAACACTGAAGCTTTCTTT.

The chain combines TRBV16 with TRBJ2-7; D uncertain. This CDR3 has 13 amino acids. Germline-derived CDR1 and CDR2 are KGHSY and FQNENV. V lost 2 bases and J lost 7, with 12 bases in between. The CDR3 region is CASSQTSSGEQYF. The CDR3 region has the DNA TGTGCCAGCAGCCAAACATCCTCTGGGGAGCAGTACTTC.

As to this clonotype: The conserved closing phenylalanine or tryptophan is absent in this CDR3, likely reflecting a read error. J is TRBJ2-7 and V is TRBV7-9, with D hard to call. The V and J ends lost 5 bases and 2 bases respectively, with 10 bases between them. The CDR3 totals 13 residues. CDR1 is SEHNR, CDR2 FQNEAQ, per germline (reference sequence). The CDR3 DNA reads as TGTGCCAGCAGCCAAACAGTTACCTACGAGCAGTACCTC. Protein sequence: CASSQTVTYEQYL.

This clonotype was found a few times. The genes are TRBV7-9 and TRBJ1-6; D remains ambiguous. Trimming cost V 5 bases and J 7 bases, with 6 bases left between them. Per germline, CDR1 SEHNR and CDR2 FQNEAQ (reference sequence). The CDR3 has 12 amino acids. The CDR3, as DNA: TGTGCCAGCAGCCCCGAAAATTCACCCCTCCACTTT. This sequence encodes CASSPENSPLHF.

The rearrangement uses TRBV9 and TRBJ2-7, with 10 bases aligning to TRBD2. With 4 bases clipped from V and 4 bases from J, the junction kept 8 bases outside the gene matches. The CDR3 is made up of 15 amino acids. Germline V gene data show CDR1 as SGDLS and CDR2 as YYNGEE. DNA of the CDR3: TGTGCCAGCAGCTCTCCCGGGACTAGCGCGTACGAGCAGTACTTC. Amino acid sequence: CASSSPGTSAYEQYF.

In DNA, the CDR3 is TGTGCCAGTAAACAGGGAGAGTGGGGCTATGGCTACACCTTC. It specifies CASKQGEWGYGYTF. The rearrangement links TRBV19 to TRBJ1-2, with D perhaps matching TRBD1 (6 bases). The CDR3 runs 14 residues. The germline CDR1 and CDR2 sequences are LNHDA and SQIVND (reference sequence). Trimming took off 7 bases at V and 4 bases at J, with 16 bases between the two ends.

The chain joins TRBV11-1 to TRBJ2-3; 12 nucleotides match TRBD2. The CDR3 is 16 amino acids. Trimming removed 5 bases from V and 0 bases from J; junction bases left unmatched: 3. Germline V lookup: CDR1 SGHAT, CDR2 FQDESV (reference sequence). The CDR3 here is CASSHGLAGSTDTQYF. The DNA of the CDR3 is TGTGCCAGCAGCCACGGACTAGCGGGAAGCACAGATACGCAGTATTTT.

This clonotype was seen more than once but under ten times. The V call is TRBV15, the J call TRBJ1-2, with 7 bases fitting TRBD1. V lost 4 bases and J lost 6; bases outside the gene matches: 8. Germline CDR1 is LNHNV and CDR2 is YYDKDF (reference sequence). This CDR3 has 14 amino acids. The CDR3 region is CATSTRVTGDGYTF. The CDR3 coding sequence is TGTGCCACCAGCACGCGCGTTACAGGGGATGGCTACACCTTC.